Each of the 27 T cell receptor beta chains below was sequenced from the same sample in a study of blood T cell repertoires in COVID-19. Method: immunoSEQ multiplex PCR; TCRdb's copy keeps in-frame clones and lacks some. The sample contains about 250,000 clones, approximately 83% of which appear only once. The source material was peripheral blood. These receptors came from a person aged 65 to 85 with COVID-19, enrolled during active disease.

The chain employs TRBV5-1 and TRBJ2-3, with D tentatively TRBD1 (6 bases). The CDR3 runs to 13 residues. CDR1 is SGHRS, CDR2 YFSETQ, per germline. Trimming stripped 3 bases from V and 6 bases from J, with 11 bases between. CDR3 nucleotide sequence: TGCGCCAGCAGCTCTGGGACAACGGATACGCAGTATTTT. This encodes CASSSGTTDTQYF.

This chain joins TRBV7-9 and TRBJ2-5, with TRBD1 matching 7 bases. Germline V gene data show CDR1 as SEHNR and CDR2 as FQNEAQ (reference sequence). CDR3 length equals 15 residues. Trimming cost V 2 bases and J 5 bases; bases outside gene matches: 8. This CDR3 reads CASSLWQGVRETQYF. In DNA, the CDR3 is TGTGCCAGCAGCTTATGGCAGGGGGTAAGGGAGACCCAGTACTTC.

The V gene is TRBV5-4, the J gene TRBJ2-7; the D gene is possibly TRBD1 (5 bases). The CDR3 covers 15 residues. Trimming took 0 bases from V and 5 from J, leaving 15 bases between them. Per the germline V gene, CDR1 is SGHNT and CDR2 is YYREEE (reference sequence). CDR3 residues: CASSLDPRVSHEQYF. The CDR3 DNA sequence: TGTGCCAGCAGCTTGGACCCCAGGGTTTCCCACGAGCAGTACTTC.

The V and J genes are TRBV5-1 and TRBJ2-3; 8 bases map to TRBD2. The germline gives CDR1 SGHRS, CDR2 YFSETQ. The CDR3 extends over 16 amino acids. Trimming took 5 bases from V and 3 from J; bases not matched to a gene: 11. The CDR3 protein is CASRWGASGGTDTQYF. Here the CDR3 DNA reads TGCGCCAGCAGGTGGGGTGCCAGCGGGGGTACAGATACGCAGTATTTT.

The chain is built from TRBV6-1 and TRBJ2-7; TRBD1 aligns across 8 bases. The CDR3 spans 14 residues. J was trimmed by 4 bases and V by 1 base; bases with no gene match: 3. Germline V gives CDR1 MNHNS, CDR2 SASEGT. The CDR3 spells CASSEGQGRYEQYF. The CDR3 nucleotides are TGTGCCAGCAGTGAAGGACAGGGGAGGTACGAGCAGTACTTC.

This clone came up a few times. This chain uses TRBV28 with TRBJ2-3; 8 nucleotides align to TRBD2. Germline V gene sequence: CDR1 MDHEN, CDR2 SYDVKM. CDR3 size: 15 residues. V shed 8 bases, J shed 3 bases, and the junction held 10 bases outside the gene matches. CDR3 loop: CASALSGSGTDTQYF. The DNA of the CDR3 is TGTGCCAGCGCCCTCAGCGGGAGTGGGACAGATACGCAGTATTTT.

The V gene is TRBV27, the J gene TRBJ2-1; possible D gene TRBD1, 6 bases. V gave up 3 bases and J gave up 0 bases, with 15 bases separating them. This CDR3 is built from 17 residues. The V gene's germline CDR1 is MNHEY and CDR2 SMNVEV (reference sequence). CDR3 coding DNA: TGTGCCAGCAGTTTTATTTGGGGGCAGAGCTCCTACAATGAGCAGTTCTTC. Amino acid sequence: CASSFIWGQSSYNEQFF.

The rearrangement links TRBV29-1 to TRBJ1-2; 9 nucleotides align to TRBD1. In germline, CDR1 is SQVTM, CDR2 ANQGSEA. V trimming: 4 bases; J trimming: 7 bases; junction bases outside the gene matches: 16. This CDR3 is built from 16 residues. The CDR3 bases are TGCAGCGTTGCGGCTCTCGGTACAGGGGGCGCAGGTGGCTACACCTTC. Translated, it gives CSVAALGTGGAGGYTF.

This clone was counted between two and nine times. The CDR3 spells CASSSGYSGNTIYF. In DNA, the CDR3 is TGCGCCAGCAGCTCAGGATACTCTGGAAACACCATATATTTT. The chain links TRBV5-1 to TRBJ1-3; D gene unclear. With 3 bases removed from V and 0 bases from J, the gap between germline ends came to 7 bases. This CDR3 is built from 14 residues. CDR1 SGHRS and CDR2 YFSETQ come from the germline V gene.

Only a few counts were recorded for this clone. The CDR3 protein is CASSPHLPSGAGTEAFF. DNA for the CDR3: TGTGCCAGCAGCCCTCACCTCCCCAGCGGGGCCGGCACTGAAGCTTTCTTT. V usage is TRBV7-9 and J usage is TRBJ1-1; weak D call: TRBD1 (5 bases). Trimming left V 5 bases short and J 4 bases short, with 23 bases between. This CDR3 spans 17 amino acids. CDR1 and CDR2 (germline): SEHNR, FQNEAQ (reference sequence).

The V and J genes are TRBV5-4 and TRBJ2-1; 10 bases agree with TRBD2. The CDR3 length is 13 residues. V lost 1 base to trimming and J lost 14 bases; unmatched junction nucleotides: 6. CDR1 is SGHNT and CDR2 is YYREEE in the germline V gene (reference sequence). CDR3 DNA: TGTGCCAGCAGCTTGAAACTAGCGGGGAGGGAGTTCTTC. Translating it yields CASSLKLAGREFF.

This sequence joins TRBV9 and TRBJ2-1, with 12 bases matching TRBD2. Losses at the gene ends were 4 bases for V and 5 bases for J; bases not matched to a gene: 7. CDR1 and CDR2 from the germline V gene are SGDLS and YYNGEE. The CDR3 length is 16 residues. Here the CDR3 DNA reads TGTGCCAGCAGCACTCAAGGACTAGCGGGAAACAATGAGCAGTTCTTC. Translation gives CASSTQGLAGNNEQFF.

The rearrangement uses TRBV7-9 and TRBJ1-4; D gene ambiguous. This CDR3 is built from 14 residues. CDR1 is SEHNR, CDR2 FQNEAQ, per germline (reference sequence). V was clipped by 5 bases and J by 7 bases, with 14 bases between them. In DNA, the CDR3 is TGTGCCAGCAGCAGAGGACTACGGGGTGAAAAACTGTTTTTT. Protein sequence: CASSRGLRGEKLFF.

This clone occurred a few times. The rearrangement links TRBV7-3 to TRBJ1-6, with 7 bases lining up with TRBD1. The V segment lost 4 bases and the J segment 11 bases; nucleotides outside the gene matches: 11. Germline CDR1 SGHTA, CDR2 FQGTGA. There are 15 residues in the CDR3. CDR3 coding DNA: TGTGCCAGCAGCTCAGACAGGGTTATGAGTCCACCCCTCCACTTT. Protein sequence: CASSSDRVMSPPLHF.

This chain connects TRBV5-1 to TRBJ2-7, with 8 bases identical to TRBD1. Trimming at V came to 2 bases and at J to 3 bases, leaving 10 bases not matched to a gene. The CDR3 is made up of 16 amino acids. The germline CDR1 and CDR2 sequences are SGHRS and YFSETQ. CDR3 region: CASSFSLTTGDYEQYF. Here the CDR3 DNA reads TGCGCCAGCAGCTTCTCCTTAACGACAGGGGACTACGAGCAGTACTTC.

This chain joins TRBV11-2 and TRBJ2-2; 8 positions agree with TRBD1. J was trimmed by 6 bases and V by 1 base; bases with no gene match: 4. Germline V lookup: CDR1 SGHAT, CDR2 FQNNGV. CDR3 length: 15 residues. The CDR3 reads CASSLGGTGAGELFF. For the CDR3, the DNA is TGTGCCAGCAGCTTAGGCGGGACAGGCGCCGGGGAGCTGTTTTTT.

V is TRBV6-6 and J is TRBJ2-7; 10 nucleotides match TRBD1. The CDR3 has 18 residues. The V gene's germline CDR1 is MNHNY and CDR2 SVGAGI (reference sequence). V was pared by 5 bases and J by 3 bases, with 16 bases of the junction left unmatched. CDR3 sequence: CASSPSLWDRGHSYEQYF. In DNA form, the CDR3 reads TGTGCCAGCAGTCCGTCCCTATGGGACAGGGGCCACAGCTACGAGCAGTACTTC.

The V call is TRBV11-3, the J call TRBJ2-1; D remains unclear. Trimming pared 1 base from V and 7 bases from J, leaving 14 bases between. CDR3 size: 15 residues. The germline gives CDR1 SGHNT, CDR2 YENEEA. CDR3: CASSLGPPTWNEQFF. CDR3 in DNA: TGTGCCAGCAGCTTAGGTCCCCCAACATGGAATGAGCAGTTCTTC.

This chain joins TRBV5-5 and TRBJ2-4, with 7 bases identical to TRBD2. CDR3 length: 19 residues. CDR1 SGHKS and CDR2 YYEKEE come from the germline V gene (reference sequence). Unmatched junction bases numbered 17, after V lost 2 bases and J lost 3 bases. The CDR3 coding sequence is TGTGCCAGCAGCTTCCGTGGGCGGGAGTCTTCGTGGTTCAAAAACATTCAGTACTTC. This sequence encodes CASSFRGRESSWFKNIQYF.

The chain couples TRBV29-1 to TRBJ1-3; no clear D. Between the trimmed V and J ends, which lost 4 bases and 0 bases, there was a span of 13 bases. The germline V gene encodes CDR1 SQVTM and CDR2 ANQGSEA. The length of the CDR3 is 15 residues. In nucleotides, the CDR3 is TGCAGCGTTGCCCCACGGACTTTCTCTGGAAACACCATATATTTT. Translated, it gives CSVAPRTFSGNTIYF.

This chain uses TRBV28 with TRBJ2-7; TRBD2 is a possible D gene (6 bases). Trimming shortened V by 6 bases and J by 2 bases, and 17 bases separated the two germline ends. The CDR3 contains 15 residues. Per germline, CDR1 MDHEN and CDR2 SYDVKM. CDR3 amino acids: CASSGATGDPYEQYF. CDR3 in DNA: TGTGCCAGCAGCGGTGCTACGGGGGACCCCTACGAGCAGTACTTC.

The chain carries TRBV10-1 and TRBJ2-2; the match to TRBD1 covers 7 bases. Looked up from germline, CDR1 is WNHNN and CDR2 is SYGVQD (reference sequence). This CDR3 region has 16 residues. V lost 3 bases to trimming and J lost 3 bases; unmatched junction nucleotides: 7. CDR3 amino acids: CASSEDRDVHTGELFF. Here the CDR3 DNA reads TGCGCCAGCAGTGAAGACAGGGACGTCCACACCGGGGAGCTGTTTTTT.

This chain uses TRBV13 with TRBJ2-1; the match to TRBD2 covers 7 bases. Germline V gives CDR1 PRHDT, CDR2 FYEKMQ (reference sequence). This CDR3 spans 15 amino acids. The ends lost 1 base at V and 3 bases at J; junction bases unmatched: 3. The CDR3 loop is CASSLAASGYNEQFF. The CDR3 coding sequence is TGTGCCAGCAGCTTAGCTGCTAGCGGCTACAATGAGCAGTTCTTC. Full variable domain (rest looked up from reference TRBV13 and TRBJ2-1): AAGVIQSPRHLIKEKRETATLKCYPIPRHDTVYWYQQGPGQDPQFLISFYEKMQSDKGSIPDRFSAQQFSDYHSELNMSSLELGDSALYFCASSLAASGYNEQFFGPGTRLTVL.

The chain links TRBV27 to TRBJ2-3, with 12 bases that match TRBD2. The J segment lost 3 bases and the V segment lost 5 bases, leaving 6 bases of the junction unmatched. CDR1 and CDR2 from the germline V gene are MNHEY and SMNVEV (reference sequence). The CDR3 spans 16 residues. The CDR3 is CASSNLAGGITDTQYF. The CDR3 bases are TGTGCCAGCAGTAACCTAGCGGGGGGGATTACAGATACGCAGTATTTT.

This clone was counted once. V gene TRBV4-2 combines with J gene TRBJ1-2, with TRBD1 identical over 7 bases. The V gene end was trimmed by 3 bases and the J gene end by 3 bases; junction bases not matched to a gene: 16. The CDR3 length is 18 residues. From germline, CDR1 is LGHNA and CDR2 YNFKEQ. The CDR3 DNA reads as TGTGCCAGCAGCCAGGATACCCTTAGGGGACAGACCCACTATGGCTACACCTTC. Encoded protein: CASSQDTLRGQTHYGYTF.

DNA of the CDR3: TGTGCCAGCAGTTACTTGGGACAAACCTACGAGCAGTACTTC. Translated, it gives CASSYLGQTYEQYF. The chain uses TRBV6-5 and TRBJ2-7, with a tentative D call TRBD1 (6 bases). Germline V gene sequence: CDR1 MNHEY, CDR2 SVGAGI. This CDR3 has 14 amino acids. V lost 1 base and J 2 bases, leaving 9 bases between the germline ends.

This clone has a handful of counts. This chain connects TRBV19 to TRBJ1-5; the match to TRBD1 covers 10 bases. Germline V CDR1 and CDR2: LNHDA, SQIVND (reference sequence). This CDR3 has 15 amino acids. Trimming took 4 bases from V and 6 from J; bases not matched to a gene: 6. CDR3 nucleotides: TGTGCCAGTAGTAAAGAGACAGGGGGCTTTCAGCCCCAGCATTTT. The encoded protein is CASSKETGGFQPQHF.